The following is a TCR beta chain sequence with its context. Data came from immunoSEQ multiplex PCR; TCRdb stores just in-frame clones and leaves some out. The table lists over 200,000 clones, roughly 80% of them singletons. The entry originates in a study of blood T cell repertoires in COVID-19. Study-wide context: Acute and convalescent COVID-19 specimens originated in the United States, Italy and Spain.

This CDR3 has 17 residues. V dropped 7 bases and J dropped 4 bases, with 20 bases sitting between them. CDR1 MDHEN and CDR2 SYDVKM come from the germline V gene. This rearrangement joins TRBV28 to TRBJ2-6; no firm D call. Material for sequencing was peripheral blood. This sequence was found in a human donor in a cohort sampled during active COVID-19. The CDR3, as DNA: TGTGCCAGCATAAATAATGGCCGCGGAACCGGGGCCAACGTCCTGACTTTC. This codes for CASINNGRGTGANVLTF.